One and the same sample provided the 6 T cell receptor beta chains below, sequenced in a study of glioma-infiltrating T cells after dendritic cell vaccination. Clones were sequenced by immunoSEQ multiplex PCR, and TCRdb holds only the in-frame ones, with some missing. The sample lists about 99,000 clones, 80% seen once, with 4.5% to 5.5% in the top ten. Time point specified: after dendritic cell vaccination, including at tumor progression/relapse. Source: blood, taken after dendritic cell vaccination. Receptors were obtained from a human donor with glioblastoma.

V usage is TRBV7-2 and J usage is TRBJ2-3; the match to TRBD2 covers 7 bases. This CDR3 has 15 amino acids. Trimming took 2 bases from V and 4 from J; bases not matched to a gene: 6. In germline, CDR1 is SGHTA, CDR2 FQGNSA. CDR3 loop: CASSLQGTIPDTQYF. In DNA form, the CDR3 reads TGTGCCAGCAGCTTACAAGGGACTATCCCAGATACGCAGTATTTT.

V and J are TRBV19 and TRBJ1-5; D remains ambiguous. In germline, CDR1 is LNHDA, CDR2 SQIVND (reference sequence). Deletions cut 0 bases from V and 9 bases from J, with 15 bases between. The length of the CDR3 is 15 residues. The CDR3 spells CASSIDHGMRWPQHF. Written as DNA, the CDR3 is TGTGCCAGTAGTATAGATCACGGGATGCGATGGCCCCAGCATTTT.

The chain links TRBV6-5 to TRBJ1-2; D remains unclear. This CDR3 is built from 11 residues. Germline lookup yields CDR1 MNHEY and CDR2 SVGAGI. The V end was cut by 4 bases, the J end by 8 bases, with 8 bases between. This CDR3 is CASSSGVGYTF. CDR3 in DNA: TGTGCCAGCAGTTCTGGAGTAGGCTACACCTTC.

The CDR3 is CASSYSVDSLYNEQFF. The CDR3 bases are TGTGCCAGCAGTTACTCGGTAGACAGTCTCTACAATGAGCAGTTCTTC. The chain is built from TRBV6-5 and TRBJ2-1; possibly TRBD1 for D (5 bases). This CDR3 is 16 amino acids long. Trimming shortened V by 0 bases and J by 3 bases, and 12 bases separated the two germline ends. From germline, CDR1 is MNHEY and CDR2 SVGAGI.

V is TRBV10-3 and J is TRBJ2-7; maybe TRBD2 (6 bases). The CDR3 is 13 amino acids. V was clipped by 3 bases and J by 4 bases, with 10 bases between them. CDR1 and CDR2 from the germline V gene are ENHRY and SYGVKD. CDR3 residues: CAISETSWYEQYF. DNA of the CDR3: TGTGCCATCAGTGAAACTAGCTGGTACGAGCAGTACTTC.

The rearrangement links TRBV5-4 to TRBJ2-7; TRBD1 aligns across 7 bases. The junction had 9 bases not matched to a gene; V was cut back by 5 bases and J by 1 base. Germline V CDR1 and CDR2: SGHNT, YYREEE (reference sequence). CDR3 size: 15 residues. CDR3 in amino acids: CASSRGTERSYEQYF. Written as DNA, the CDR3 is TGTGCCAGCAGTAGGGGGACAGAGCGGTCCTACGAGCAGTACTTC.